A selection of T cell receptor beta chains follows, all from one sample in a study of beta chain features in type 1 diabetes. The assay was immunoSEQ multiplex PCR, and TCRdb's table has in-frame clones only and misses some. The repertoire has fewer than 200,000 clones, approximately 8.1% of them found once; the top ten carry nearly 0.65%. Sequences were obtained from central memory CD4+ T cells from blood. The receptors here all came from a man younger than 30 in good health. CDR3s include the opening cysteine and the closing phenylalanine or tryptophan. The order of the fields is J gene, clone size, V gene, D gene, CDR3 DNA, CDR3 protein. D genes are given only for firm matches. Size is stated for part of the rows, as once, few or many counts, or as a class when the clone is expanded.

j_gene: TRBJ2-3; abundance: NA; v_gene: TRBV5-6; d_gene: TRBD2; CDR3nt: TGTGCCACCTGGCGGGGGAGCACAGATACGCAGTATTTT; CDR3aa: CATWRGSTDTQYF
j_gene: TRBJ1-2; abundance: NA; v_gene: TRBV29-1; d_gene: NA; CDR3nt: TGCAGCGTTGAACGGGTAGCATACTATGTGGGCTACACCTTC; CDR3aa: CSVERVAYYVGYTF
j_gene: TRBJ2-5; abundance: NA; v_gene: TRBV14; d_gene: NA; CDR3nt: TGTGCCAGCAGCCAGCTGACAGGCCCCCAAGAGACCCAGTACTTC; CDR3aa: CASSQLTGPQETQYF
j_gene: TRBJ1-1; abundance: few; v_gene: TRBV5-1; d_gene: TRBD1; CDR3nt: TGCGCCAGCAGCTTAAGGACAGGAATGAACACTGAAGCTTTCTTT; CDR3aa: CASSLRTGMNTEAFF
j_gene: TRBJ1-1; abundance: NA; v_gene: TRBV6-5; d_gene: NA; CDR3nt: TGTGCCAGCAGTGCCCGGCTCGGGGCTTTCTTT; CDR3aa: CASSARLGAFF
j_gene: TRBJ1-2; abundance: many; v_gene: TRBV6-5; d_gene: NA; CDR3nt: TGTGCCAGCAGATCCGGACACGGCCTTGTGGATGACACCTTC; CDR3aa: CASRSGHGLVDDTF
j_gene: TRBJ1-6; abundance: few; v_gene: TRBV7-9; d_gene: NA; CDR3nt: TGTGCCAGCAGCTCAAGACCGGGAGCCGATAATTCACCCCTCCACTTT; CDR3aa: CASSSRPGADNSPLHF
j_gene: TRBJ2-7; abundance: few; v_gene: TRBV21-1; d_gene: NA; CDR3nt: TGTGCCAGCAGCCGCACAGGGTGTTTCTACGAGCAGTACTTC; CDR3aa: CASSRTGCFYEQYF
j_gene: TRBJ1-3; abundance: NA; v_gene: TRBV18; d_gene: NA; CDR3nt: TGTGCCAGCTCACCCTCCCAGGTCCGCTCTGGAAACACCATATATTTT; CDR3aa: CASSPSQVRSGNTIYF
j_gene: TRBJ2-5; abundance: once; v_gene: TRBV19; d_gene: TRBD1; CDR3nt: TGTGCCAGTAGCGGACAGGGTTTGGAGACCCAGTACTTC; CDR3aa: CASSGQGLETQYF
j_gene: TRBJ2-3; abundance: few; v_gene: TRBV15; d_gene: NA; CDR3nt: TGTGCCACCAGCCCCTATGGGCCCTCCACAGATACGCAGTATTTT; CDR3aa: CATSPYGPSTDTQYF
j_gene: TRBJ1-2; abundance: few; v_gene: TRBV6-5; d_gene: TRBD1; CDR3nt: TGTGCCAGCAGTCCGGGACAGGGGGGCTACACCTTC; CDR3aa: CASSPGQGGYTF
j_gene: TRBJ2-1; abundance: NA; v_gene: TRBV11-2; d_gene: TRBD2; CDR3nt: TGTGCCAGCAGCCTCTCTAGCGGGAGGGACAATGAGCAGTTCTTC; CDR3aa: CASSLSSGRDNEQFF
j_gene: TRBJ2-7; abundance: NA; v_gene: TRBV9; d_gene: NA; CDR3nt: TGTGCCAGCAGCGCCCAGCGGTACTCCTACGAGCAGTACTTC; CDR3aa: CASSAQRYSYEQYF
j_gene: TRBJ2-6; abundance: few; v_gene: TRBV19; d_gene: NA; CDR3nt: TGTGCCAGTAGTAACGAACAGGTCTCTGGGGCCAACGTCCTGACTTTC; CDR3aa: CASSNEQVSGANVLTF
j_gene: TRBJ2-3; abundance: NA; v_gene: TRBV5-1; d_gene: TRBD1; CDR3nt: TGCGCCAGCAGCTTGGTGCAGGGGGCAATGGGTATAGATACGCAGTATTTT; CDR3aa: CASSLVQGAMGIDTQYF
j_gene: TRBJ2-2; abundance: NA; v_gene: TRBV6-6; d_gene: NA; CDR3nt: TGTGCCAGCAGTCTCCTGAACACCGGGGAGCTGTTTTTT; CDR3aa: CASSLLNTGELFF
j_gene: TRBJ1-1; abundance: NA; v_gene: TRBV28; d_gene: NA; CDR3nt: TGTGCCAGCAAGACAGGACCACGCACTGAAGCTTTCTTT; CDR3aa: CASKTGPRTEAFF
j_gene: TRBJ2-5; abundance: NA; v_gene: TRBV5-1; d_gene: TRBD2; CDR3nt: TGCGCCAGCGCATGGGCCGGGGGGTACCAAGAGACCCAGTACTTC; CDR3aa: CASAWAGGYQETQYF
j_gene: TRBJ2-5; abundance: few; v_gene: TRBV5-1; d_gene: NA; CDR3nt: TGCGCCAGCAGCTTGGAGGTCACGACAGGGAGGAAGACCCAGTACTTC; CDR3aa: CASSLEVTTGRKTQYF